This T cell receptor beta chain was found in a study of shared clonotypes between healthy human individuals. Study-level findings and limits: The naive CD4 repertoires of a few donors were compared, and approximately 4.7% of clonotypes were shared. Non-shared clonotypes showed lower generation probabilities than clonotypes common to all four donors.

The assay was run at deep level. Repertoires were generated with immunoSEQ multiplex PCR, while TCRdb's copy carries only in-frame clones and drops some. There are approximately 1,000,000 clones in the sample; approximately 80% occur only once, and 0.89% lies in the top ten. From CD4+ cells came CD45RA+ naive and CD45RA-negative memory subsets. The CDR3 contains 13 residues. CDR1 and CDR2 from the germline V gene are MNHEY and SMNVEV (reference sequence). Trimming left V 6 bases short and J 7 bases short, with 14 bases between. Remarks on this clone: Antigen unknown.

The specimen was memory CD4+ T cells from PBMCs. Regarding subset: CD45RA-negative fraction. The clonotype comes from a man aged 18 to 30 in good health. Some clones in this sample may be carry-over from other donors' samples. This sequence joins TRBV27 and TRBJ2-3; D gene unclear. The CDR3 DNA reads as TGTGCCAGCAGCTCGGCCCGCACGTATACGCAGTATTTT. Translated, it gives CASSSARTYTQYF.